Listed below are T cell receptor beta chains from one sample, sequenced in a study of T cell repertoires in cytomegalovirus infection. One entry per CDR3 protein, called by TCRdb with MiXCR from the reads. The top ten clones hold approximately 4.7% of a sample with approximately 320,000 distinct CDR3 sequences, more than 9% of them seen once. Sequencing was performed on PBMCs. The receptors come from a human donor in good health (CMV status not recorded). Some clones in this sample may be carry-over from other donors' samples. The CDR3 runs from the conserved cysteine through the conserved F or W. Fields, in order: J gene, V gene, D gene, CDR3 length, clone size, CDR3 DNA, CDR3 protein. The D gene is left open where the match is weak. Some rows have no size entry. The others give once, few or many, or a class for an expanded clone.

TRBJ1-5 TRBV4-2 . 20 many TGTGCCAGCAGCCAAGGGTCCGAGGGCCGTGGACATCTGTGGAATCAGCCCCAGCATTTT CASSQGSEGRGHLWNQPQHF
TRBJ2-3 TRBV12-3/TRBV12-4 . 11 many TGTGCCAGCAGTTTTAGGGATACGCAGTATTTT CASSFRDTQYF
TRBJ1-6 TRBV7-8 TRBD1 16 many TGTGCCAGCAGCTTAAGACAGGGGCAAATCAATTCACCCCTCCACTTT CASSLRQGQINSPLHF
TRBJ2-5 TRBV7-6 TRBD2 17 few TGTGCCAGCAGCCCTGGACTAGCGGGGGGGCGCCGGGAGACCCAGTACTTC CASSPGLAGGRRETQYF
TRBJ2-7 TRBV20-1 TRBD2 14 few TGCAGTGCTAGAGATTCGCTAGCGGACTACGAGCAGTACTTC CSARDSLADYEQYF
TRBJ1-6 TRBV7-2 . 16 few TGTGCCAGCAGCGCGGGGAGTTTCGGGGCGAATTCACCCCTCCACTTT CASSAGSFGANSPLHF
TRBJ2-1 TRBV7-9 TRBD2 17 many TGTGCCAGCAGTCAGGGACTAGCGGGAGGGCGGCTCGGTGAGCAGTTCTTC CASSQGLAGGRLGEQFF
TRBJ1-4 TRBV20-1 . 13 few TGCAGTGCGAGAGGCATGGGACATGAAAAACTGTTTTTT CSARGMGHEKLFF
TRBJ2-3 TRBV28 . 16 few TGTGCCAGCAGTCCCGGCTGGAGGCAGGGAGCAGATACGCAGTATTTT CASSPGWRQGADTQYF
TRBJ2-5 TRBV20-1 TRBD2 16 few TGCAGTGCTTTCCCGGGACTAGCGGGAGAGGGGGAGACCCAGTACTTC CSAFPGLAGEGETQYF
TRBJ2-2 TRBV7-2 . 15 . TGTGCCAGCAGCTTACGACAGGTGAACACCGGGGAGCTGTTTTTT CASSLRQVNTGELFF
TRBJ2-7 TRBV12-3/TRBV12-4 TRBD1 13 many TGTGCCAGCAGTTTTACAGGGGCCTACGAGCAGTACTTC CASSFTGAYEQYF
TRBJ2-1 TRBV27 . 13 few TGTGCCAGCAGTTCCTCCGACCTCTCGGAGCAGTTCTTC CASSSSDLSEQFF
TRBJ2-4 TRBV7-2 . 18 many TGTGCCAGCAGCTTAGTAAACCCGGGACCACTAGCCAAAAACATTCAGTACTTC CASSLVNPGPLAKNIQYF
TRBJ2-3 TRBV6-2/TRBV6-3 . 13 . TGTGCCAGCAGCCCTAGGCAGCATGCTCCGCAGTATTTT CASSPRQHAPQYF
TRBJ1-1 TRBV7-9 TRBD1 20 . TGTGCCAGCAGCGCCCGGGGGGGGGGAATGGGACAGGGGGCGCCAACTGAAGCTTTCTTT CASSARGGGMGQGAPTEAFF
TRBJ2-1 TRBV12-3/TRBV12-4 TRBD2 15 . TGTGCCAGCAGTTCCCCGGATAGCGGGAACGGGGTTCAGTTCTTC CASSSPDSGNGVQFF
TRBJ1-6 TRBV7-2 . 13 many TGTGCCAGCAGCTTATCAATCTCTTCACCCCTCCACTTT CASSLSISSPLHF
TRBJ1-2 TRBV11-2 . 13 few TGTGCCAGCAGCGCCGCACCTCTCTATGGCTACACCTTC CASSAAPLYGYTF
TRBJ2-1 TRBV12-3/TRBV12-4 . 14 many TGTGCCAGCAGTTTAAGGATCTCCTACAATGAGCAGTTCTTC CASSLRISYNEQFF
TRBJ1-1 TRBV4-2 TRBD1 17 . TGTGCCAGCAGCCAAGAGGGAAACAGGGGGATGAACACTGAAGCTTTCTTT CASSQEGNRGMNTEAFF
TRBJ2-1 TRBV6-2/TRBV6-3 . 15 few TGTGCCAGCAGGAAAGCGGGTACCTCCTACAATGAGCAGTTCTTC CASRKAGTSYNEQFF
TRBJ1-5 TRBV28 TRBD1 14 . TGTGCCAGCAGATCGGGGACAGGGTATCAGCCCCAGCATTTT CASRSGTGYQPQHF
TRBJ2-7 TRBV7-2 . 14 many TGTGCCAGCAGCTTGGCGGCAGGGTCGGGAGAGCAGTACTTC CASSLAAGSGEQYF
TRBJ1-2 TRBV18 TRBD1 13 few TGTGCCAGCTCACGAACAGGGGCCGCGGGCTACACCTTC CASSRTGAAGYTF
TRBJ1-2 TRBV11-1 . 17 few TGTGCCAGCAGCCTTTCACCCTCGGGGTGGAGTAACTATGGCTACACCTTC CASSLSPSGWSNYGYTF
TRBJ2-7 TRBV7-6 . 19 many TGTGCCAGCAGCTTAAATAGCCGTCGGACTTTAAGGAGCTCCTACGAGCAGTACTTC CASSLNSRRTLRSSYEQYF